The following is a T cell receptor (beta chain) sequence with its context. Which antigen it targets is not known. The record has no base qualities; no much larger clone is one base away. At the junction V is shortened by 4 bases and J by 8 bases, with 11 bases in between. Spanning cysteine to phenylalanine, the CDR3 consists of 12 amino acids. Of all the DNA, just the CDR3 is kept, 36 bases in frame from base 1. The CDR1 and CDR2 encoded by the germline V gene are MNHEY and SVGEGT. The sample originates from a study of metastatic and nonmetastatic thyroid tumors (TCRdb year 2020). Study-wide context: The researchers compared repertoires between peripheral blood samples and tumor or nodule tissue samples from patients with malignant or benign thyroid disease. What the authors observed across the whole study: TCR beta diversity was reported as significantly higher in malignant tumors than in benign nodules, in both blood and tumor samples.

The library was generated by PCR. Sequenced on an Illumina HiSeq 4000. High-throughput sequencing was used to profile the CDR3 region of the TCR beta-chain in every patient. The paper's data handling went like this. A classifier to discriminate distant-metastatic papillary thyroid cancer patients was built from CDR3 differences across clinicopathological groups. The Shannon index was used to assess repertoire diversity, and the Morisita-Horn index was used to assess tumor-blood repertoire similarity. TCRdb trimmed the raw reads at Q25, called clones with MiXCR and kept productive beta chains. Clone size and V and J calls follow TCRdb, not the original study. The sample records about 48,000 clones, roughly a fifth of which are singletons. The top ten constitute about 4% of the sample. No treatment had been received by any patient before thyroid surgery. Patient clinical samples collected from about 2012 to 2019 were retrospectively analysed using T-cell receptor beta sequencing.

The sequence derives from a male donor with papillary thyroid cancer or a benign thyroid nodule (not recorded which). Some clones in this sample may be carry-over from other donors' samples. Sequencing used blood. This chain joins TRBV6-2 or TRBV6-3 to TRBJ2-5; the D gene is perhaps TRBD1, from 5 matching bases. The CDR3 region has the sequence CASSSGWDTQYF. The base sequence is TGTGCCAGCAGTTCAGGGTGGGATACCCAGTACTTC.